This T cell receptor beta chain was sequenced during a study of OX40 agonist ivuxolimab in advanced cancers. For context, the study as a whole: Ivuxolimab was an agonistic, fully human IgG2 monoclonal antibody directed against OX40 (CD134), a costimulatory receptor. The point of sequencing TCRbeta in the periphery was to test whether ivuxolimab changed TCR sequence diversity and drove clonal T-cell expansion. A male proportion of 70% to 90% and a mean age of about 60 years, ranging from 23 to 79, were recorded for the dose-escalation cohort. Intravenous ivuxolimab was administered to patients every 2 weeks at six dose levels: 0.01, 0.1, 0.3, 1.5, 3 and 10 mg/kg. Patients were allowed to have had prior anti-PD-1, anti-PD-L1 or anti-CTLA-4 therapy, and 40% of the dose-escalation patients had previously received checkpoint inhibitors. The paper describes the monotherapy dose-escalation part (N ≈ 52 patients) of the phase I trial of ivuxolimab. Among the approximately 54 dose-escalation patients, about 20 had hepatocellular carcinoma, roughly 15 melanoma, 9 renal cell carcinoma and 9 head and neck cancer. Partial responses occurred in three dose-escalation patients: two with cutaneous melanoma and one with hepatocellular carcinoma. What the authors observed across the whole study: Low levels of normalized T-cell clonal expansion were also shown by some nonresponding patients. Antigen specificity was not determined for the clonally expanded peripheral T cells. At doses of 0.1 to 3.0 mg/kg, clonal expansion of both CD4+ and CD8+ blood T cells was observed from baseline to week 6. On average, CD8+ T cells showed more expanded clones than CD4+ T cells after ivuxolimab. In partial responders in the 0.1-3.0 mg/kg groups, normalized peripheral clonal expansion was found to be among the lowest, especially among CD8+ T cells.

Patients with a history of autoimmune disease or receiving systemic immunosuppression were excluded from the trial. In every dose cohort, peripheral blood was drawn for TCR sequencing at baseline, cycle 4 day 1, and cycle 7 day 1. Samples were obtained from an open-label, multicenter, first-in-human phase I dose-escalation trial of ivuxolimab. Adults with locally advanced or metastatic melanoma, renal cell carcinoma, hepatocellular carcinoma or head and neck squamous cell carcinoma were enrolled in the trial. CD4+ and CD8+ T cells were sorted separately from peripheral blood before TCR sequencing. To sequence the TCRbeta CDR3 region, genomic DNA was isolated from the sorted cells. The immunoSEQ Assay was used for sequencing of TCRbeta CDR3 regions. TCRdb limited this immuneACCESS table to in-frame rearrangements with V and J called. A share of clones is missing; checked studies link under half to unresolved V genes, and the rest is unexplained. This sample lists 20,000 to 25,000 clones; approximately 81% were detected once. In total, the top ten clones hold roughly 14% of the sample.

In the case of this clone: No cognate antigen has been identified for it. No much larger clone exists at a distance of one base, and base qualities are not known.

The cysteine opens and the phenylalanine closes a CDR3 of 12 amino acids. Of the read, only the CDR3 DNA is kept; its 36 bases are in frame from base 1. As encoded in the germline V gene (reference sequence), CDR1 is LNHNV while CDR2 is YYDKDF. Trimming removed 7 bases from V and 8 bases from J, leaving 14 bases between the germline ends. Sequenced material: CD4+ or CD8+ T cells sorted from blood, taken in a trial of the OX40 agonist ivuxolimab. The V and J genes are TRBV15 and TRBJ1-1, with the identity of the D gene unclear. The clonotype originates from an adult with an advanced solid tumor such as melanoma, head and neck, liver or kidney cancer. For the CDR3, the sequence is CATNTYSGEAFF. The DNA sequence is given as TGTGCCACCAACACTTACAGTGGGGAAGCTTTCTTT.